This entry is about one TCR beta chain. This sample was taken from a study of blood T cells in healthy people across ages. At the level of the study: Capture by template switching was about one barcoded beta molecule per two T cells.

The use of a sample-barcoded 5' primer and a J-beta primer mix characterized a second PCR of 7 to 11 cycles. One entry per CDR3 protein, called by TCRdb with MiXCR from the 5' RACE reads. The sample lists around 900,000 distinct CDR3 sequences; just over 50% were seen once. The CDR3 contains 15 residues. With 5 bases clipped from V and 6 bases from J, the junction kept 9 bases outside the gene matches. CDR1 and CDR2 (germline): SGHAT, FQNNGV. Sequenced material: blood. This rearrangement joins TRBV11-2 to TRBJ2-1, with TRBD2 identical over 8 bases. This receptor was obtained from a woman between 55 and 75 years old in good health. The CDR3 sequence is CASSPLAGSGNEQFF. Here the CDR3 DNA reads TGTGCCAGCAGCCCCCTAGCGGGCTCTGGCAATGAGCAGTTCTTC.